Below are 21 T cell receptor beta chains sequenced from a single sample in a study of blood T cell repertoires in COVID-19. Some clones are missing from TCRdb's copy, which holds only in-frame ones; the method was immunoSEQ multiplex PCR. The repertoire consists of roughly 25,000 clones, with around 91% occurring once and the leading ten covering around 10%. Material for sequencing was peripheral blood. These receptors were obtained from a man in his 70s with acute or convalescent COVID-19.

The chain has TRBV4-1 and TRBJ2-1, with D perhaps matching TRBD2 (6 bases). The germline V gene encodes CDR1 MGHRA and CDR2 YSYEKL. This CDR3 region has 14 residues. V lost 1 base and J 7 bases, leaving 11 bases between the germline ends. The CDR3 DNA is TGCGCCAGCAGCCAAGCCAGCGCGGGGAATGAGCAGTTCTTC. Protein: CASSQASAGNEQFF.

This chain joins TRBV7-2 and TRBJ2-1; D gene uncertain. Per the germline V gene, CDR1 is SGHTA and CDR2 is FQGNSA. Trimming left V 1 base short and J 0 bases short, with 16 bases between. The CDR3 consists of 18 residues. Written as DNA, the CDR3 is TGTGCCAGCAGCTTAGAGGCCTCTAGACTCCTCTCCTACAATGAGCAGTTCTTC. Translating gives CASSLEASRLLSYNEQFF.

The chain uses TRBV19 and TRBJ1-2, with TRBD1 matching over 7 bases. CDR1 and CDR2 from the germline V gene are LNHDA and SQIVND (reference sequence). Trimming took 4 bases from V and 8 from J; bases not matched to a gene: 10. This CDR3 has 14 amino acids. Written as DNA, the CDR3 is TGTGCCAGTAGTACGCCCATAACAGGGGAGGGCTACACCTTC. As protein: CASSTPITGEGYTF.

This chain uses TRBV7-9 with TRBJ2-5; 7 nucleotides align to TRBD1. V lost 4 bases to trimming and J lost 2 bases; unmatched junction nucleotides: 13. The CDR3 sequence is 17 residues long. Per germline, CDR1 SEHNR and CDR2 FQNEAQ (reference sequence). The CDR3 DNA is TGTGCCAGCAGCTCACCGAGGGGACAGTTTTTTCAAGAGACCCAGTACTTC. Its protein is CASSSPRGQFFQETQYF.

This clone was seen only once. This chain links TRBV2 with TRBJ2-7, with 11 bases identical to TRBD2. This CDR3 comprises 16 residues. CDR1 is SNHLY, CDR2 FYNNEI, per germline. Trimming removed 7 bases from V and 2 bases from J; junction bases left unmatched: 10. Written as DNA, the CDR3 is TGTGCCAGCACGTACCAGGGGACTAGCGGTACCTACGAGCAGTACTTC. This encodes CASTYQGTSGTYEQYF.

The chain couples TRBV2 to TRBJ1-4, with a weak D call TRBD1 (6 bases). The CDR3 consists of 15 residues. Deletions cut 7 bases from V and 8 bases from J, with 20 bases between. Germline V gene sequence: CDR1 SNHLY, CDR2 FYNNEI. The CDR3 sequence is CASNPLQGPREKLFF. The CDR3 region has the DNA TGTGCCAGCAACCCCCTACAGGGCCCTCGGGAAAAACTGTTTTTT.

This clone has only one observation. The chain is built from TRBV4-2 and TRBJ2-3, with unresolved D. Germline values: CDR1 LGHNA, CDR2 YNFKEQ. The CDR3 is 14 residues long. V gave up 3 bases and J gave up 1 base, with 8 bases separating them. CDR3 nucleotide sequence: TGTGCCAGCAGCCAGTACACAGGCACAGATACGCAGTATTTT. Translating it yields CASSQYTGTDTQYF.

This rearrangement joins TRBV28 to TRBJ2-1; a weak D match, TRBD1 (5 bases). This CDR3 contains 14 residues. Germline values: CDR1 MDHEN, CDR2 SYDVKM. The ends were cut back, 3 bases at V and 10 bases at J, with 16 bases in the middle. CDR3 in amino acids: CASSFQGPVEEQFF. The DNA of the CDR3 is TGTGCCAGCAGTTTCCAGGGTCCAGTGGAGGAGCAGTTCTTC.

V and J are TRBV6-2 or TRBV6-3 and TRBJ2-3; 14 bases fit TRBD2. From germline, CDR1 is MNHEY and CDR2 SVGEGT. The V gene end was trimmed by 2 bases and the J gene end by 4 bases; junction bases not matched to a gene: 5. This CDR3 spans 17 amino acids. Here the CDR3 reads CASSYLRLAGGADTQYF. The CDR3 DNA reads TGTGCCAGCAGTTACCTACGACTAGCGGGAGGGGCAGATACGCAGTATTTT.

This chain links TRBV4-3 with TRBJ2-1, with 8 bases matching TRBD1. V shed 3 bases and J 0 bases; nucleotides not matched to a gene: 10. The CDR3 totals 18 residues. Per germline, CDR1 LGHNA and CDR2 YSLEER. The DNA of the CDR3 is TGCGCCAGCAGCCACGAATGGACAGGGACGATCTCCTACAATGAGCAGTTCTTC. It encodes CASSHEWTGTISYNEQFF.

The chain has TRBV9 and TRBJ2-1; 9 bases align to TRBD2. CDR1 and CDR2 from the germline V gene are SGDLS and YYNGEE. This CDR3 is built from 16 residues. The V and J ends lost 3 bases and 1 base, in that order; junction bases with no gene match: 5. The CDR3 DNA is TGTGCCAGCAGCGAAGCGGGAGGTTTTTCCTACAATGAGCAGTTCTTC. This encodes CASSEAGGFSYNEQFF.

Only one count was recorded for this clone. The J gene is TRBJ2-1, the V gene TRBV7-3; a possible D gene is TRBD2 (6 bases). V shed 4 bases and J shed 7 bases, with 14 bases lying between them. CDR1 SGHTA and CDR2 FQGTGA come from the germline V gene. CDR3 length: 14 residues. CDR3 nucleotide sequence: TGTGCCAGCAGCTCTCTAGGGGACTGGAATGAGCAGTTCTTC. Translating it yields CASSSLGDWNEQFF.

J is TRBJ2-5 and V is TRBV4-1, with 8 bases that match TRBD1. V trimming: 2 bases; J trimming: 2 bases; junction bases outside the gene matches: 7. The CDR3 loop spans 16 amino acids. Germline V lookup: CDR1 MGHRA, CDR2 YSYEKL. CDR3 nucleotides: TGCGCCAGCAGCCAACCTGGGAACAGGGGGCAAGAGACCCAGTACTTC. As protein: CASSQPGNRGQETQYF.

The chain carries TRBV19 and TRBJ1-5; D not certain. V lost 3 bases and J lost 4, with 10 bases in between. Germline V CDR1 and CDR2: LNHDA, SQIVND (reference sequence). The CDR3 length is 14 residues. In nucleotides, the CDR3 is TGTGCCAGTAGTATTACGGCAGGTAATCAGCCCCAGCATTTT. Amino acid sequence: CASSITAGNQPQHF.

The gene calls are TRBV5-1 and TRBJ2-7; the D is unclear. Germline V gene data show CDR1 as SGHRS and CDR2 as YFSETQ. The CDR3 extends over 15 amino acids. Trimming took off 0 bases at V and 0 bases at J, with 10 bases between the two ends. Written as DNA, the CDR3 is TGCGCCAGCAGCTTGGCTCACAGTGGCTCCTACGAGCAGTACTTC. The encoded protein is CASSLAHSGSYEQYF.

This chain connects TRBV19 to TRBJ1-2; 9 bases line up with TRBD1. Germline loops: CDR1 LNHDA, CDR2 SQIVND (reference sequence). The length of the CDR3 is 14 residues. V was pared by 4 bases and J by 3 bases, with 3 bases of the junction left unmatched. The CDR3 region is CASSTRTGDYGYTF. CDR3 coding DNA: TGTGCCAGTAGTACGAGGACAGGGGACTATGGCTACACCTTC.

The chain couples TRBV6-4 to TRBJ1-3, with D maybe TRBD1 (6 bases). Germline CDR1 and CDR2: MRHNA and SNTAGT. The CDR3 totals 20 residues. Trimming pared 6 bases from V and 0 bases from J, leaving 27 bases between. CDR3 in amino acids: CASRSLLLGQMISSGNTIYF. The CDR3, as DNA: TGTGCCAGCAGGTCCCTTCTTCTGGGACAAATGATAAGCTCTGGAAACACCATATATTTT.

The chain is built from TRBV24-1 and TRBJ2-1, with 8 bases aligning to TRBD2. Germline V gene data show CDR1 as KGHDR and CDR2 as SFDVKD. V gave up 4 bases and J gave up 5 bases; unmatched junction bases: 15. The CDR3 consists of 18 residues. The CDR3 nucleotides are TGTGCCACCAGTGACTCCCCCGTCGGACTAGCACAGGACAATGAGCAGTTCTTC. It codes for CATSDSPVGLAQDNEQFF.

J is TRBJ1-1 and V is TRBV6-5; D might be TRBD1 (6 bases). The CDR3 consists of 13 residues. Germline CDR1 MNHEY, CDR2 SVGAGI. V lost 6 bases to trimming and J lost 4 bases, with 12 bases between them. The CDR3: CASSTQGSTEAFF. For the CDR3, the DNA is TGTGCCAGCAGCACACAGGGAAGCACTGAAGCTTTCTTT.

The DNA for the CDR3 is TGTGCCAGCAGTCCGGCTAGGGGCAATGAGCAGTTCTTC. It translates to CASSPARGNEQFF. The V and J genes are TRBV12-3 or TRBV12-4 and TRBJ2-1, with TRBD1 as a possible D gene (5 bases). Between the trimmed V and J ends, which lost 5 bases and 6 bases, there was a span of 11 bases. CDR3 length: 13 amino acids.

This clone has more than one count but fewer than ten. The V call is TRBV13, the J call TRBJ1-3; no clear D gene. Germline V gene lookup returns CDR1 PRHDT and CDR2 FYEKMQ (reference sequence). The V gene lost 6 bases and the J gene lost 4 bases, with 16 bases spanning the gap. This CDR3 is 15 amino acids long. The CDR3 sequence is CASSRRELGGNTIYF. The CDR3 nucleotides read TGTGCCAGCAGTCGTAGGGAGTTGGGAGGAAACACCATATATTTT.